This TCR beta chain was recovered during a study of shared clonotypes between healthy human individuals. Selected positively for CCR7 and CD45RO-negative, naive CD8 cells excluded terminally differentiated effector memory CD45RA+ cells. Healthy HIV-negative adults without recent acute infections or vaccinations served as donors. Sequencing used immunoSEQ multiplex PCR; TCRdb keeps in-frame clones, though not all of them. The sample yields about 2 million clones, about 95% seen once. This clone has only a few counts. Other DNA sequences within the sample encode an identical CDR3. The CDR3 length is 11 residues. CDR1 is MDHEN and CDR2 is SYDVKM in the germline V gene. V lost 2 bases to trimming and J lost 6 bases, with 4 bases between them.

The sequence came from a man in his late teens or twenties in good health. What was sequenced was naive CD8+ T cells sorted from blood. The chain joins TRBV28 to TRBJ1-2, with D unresolved. The CDR3 is CASSLGDGYTF. The CDR3 DNA follows: TGTGCCAGCAGTTTAGGTGATGGCTACACCTTC.